A selection of T cell receptor beta chains follows, all from one sample in a study of Graves' ophthalmopathy and Graves' hyperthyroidism. TCRdb re-analysed the multiplex PCR reads in MiXCR, keeping a single row per CDR3 protein. The sample lists about 380,000 distinct CDR3 sequences, 15% occurring once. Sample: peripheral blood. These receptor sequences come from a woman aged 18-30 years with stable Graves' hyperthyroidism. Both conserved end residues are part of each CDR3. A D gene is named only where the DNA matches it firmly. The size of a clone is reported for some rows only, either as once, few or many, or as a class for expanded clones.

D	size	V	J	DNA	CDR3
-	many	TRBV19	TRBJ1-1	TGTGCCAGTAGTATAGATGGCAGGCCCCTAGACACTGAAGCTTTCTTT	CASSIDGRPLDTEAFF
-	many	TRBV12-5	TRBJ1-5	TGTGCTAGTGGCTCGGGGGAATGGGGCCTTAGCAATCAGCCCCAGCATTTT	CASGSGEWGLSNQPQHF
-	many	TRBV11-2	TRBJ2-6	TGTGCCAGCAGCTTCGGGGACTCGGCTGGGGCCAACGTCCTGACTTTC	CASSFGDSAGANVLTF
-	-	TRBV5-1	TRBJ2-5	TGCGCCAGCAAACCCCTCGGGGCCGCCCAAGAGACCCAGTACTTC	CASKPLGAAQETQYF
-	many	TRBV7-6	TRBJ1-6	TGTGCCAGCAGCCCCAGGGAAGGGAAGAATTCACCCCTCCACTTT	CASSPREGKNSPLHF
-	-	TRBV10-3	TRBJ2-7	TGTGCCATCAGTGAGTGGGGTTTGGGGATGGGCAACGAGCAGTACTTC	CAISEWGLGMGNEQYF
-	many	TRBV19	TRBJ1-3	TGTGCCGCCCGAGACGGGACGCAGAGCGACGACACCATATATTTT	CAARDGTQSDDTIYF
-	-	TRBV4-1	TRBJ1-2	TGCGCCAGCAGCCACCCCCCCAGGGGCAGCTATGGCTACACCTTC	CASSHPPRGSYGYTF
-	few	TRBV24-1	TRBJ1-2	TGTGCCACCAGTGCGGCCTTTTTCTATGGCTACACCTTC	CATSAAFFYGYTF
-	many	TRBV19	TRBJ2-7	TGTGCCAGTAGTAGGGACGCGGCTTTAGCAGTTTACGAGCAGTACTTC	CASSRDAALAVYEQYF
-	few	TRBV2	TRBJ1-1	TGTGCCAGCAACACAGGGAGGAACACTGAAGCTTTCTTT	CASNTGRNTEAFF
-	many	TRBV18	TRBJ1-1	TGTGCCAGCTCACCACCGGGGAGGCGGGAGGCGGCTTTCTTT	CASSPPGRREAAFF
-	few	TRBV4-1	TRBJ1-5	TGCGCCAGCAGCCAAGATCCTGCGGGTAGCAATCAGCCCCAGCATTTT	CASSQDPAGSNQPQHF
TRBD1	-	TRBV29-1	TRBJ2-7	TGCAGCGTTGAAGATAGTATACAGGGGTTCTACGAGCAGTACTTC	CSVEDSIQGFYEQYF